This entry lists 14 T cell receptor beta chains sequenced from one sample in a study of blood T cell repertoires in COVID-19. Measured with immunoSEQ multiplex PCR; TCRdb has only the in-frame clones, and not every one. The sample carries hundreds of thousands of clones, 75% to 90% recorded once. The sequencing input was peripheral blood. These receptors were collected from a young woman with acute or convalescent COVID-19.

The rearrangement uses TRBV13 and TRBJ2-2; D is perhaps TRBD1 (5 bases). Trimming pared 5 bases from V and 0 bases from J, leaving 10 bases between. The germline V gene encodes CDR1 PRHDT and CDR2 FYEKMQ (reference sequence). CDR3 length: 15 amino acids. The CDR3 is CASSTRETNTGELFF. Here the CDR3 DNA reads TGTGCCAGCAGCACCAGGGAAACGAACACCGGGGAGCTGTTTTTT.

The genes are TRBV27 and TRBJ2-7, with TRBD1 matching over 8 bases. The CDR3 has 15 amino acids. Germline CDR1 reads MNHEY; CDR2 reads SMNVEV (reference sequence). J gave up 4 bases and V 7 bases, and 12 bases lay outside the gene matches. The CDR3 region has the DNA TGTGCCAGCACCCCTAGGGCAGGGGGCCCTTACGAGCAGTACTTC. It encodes CASTPRAGGPYEQYF.

The chain employs TRBV5-4 and TRBJ1-2, with a weak D call TRBD1 (6 bases). Trimming stripped 3 bases from V and 5 bases from J, with 14 bases between. The CDR3 is made up of 14 amino acids. Germline V gene sequence: CDR1 SGHNT, CDR2 YYREEE (reference sequence). CDR3 in amino acids: CASSSLTGEYGYTF. DNA for the CDR3: TGTGCCAGCAGCTCACTGACAGGAGAATATGGCTACACCTTC.

The chain links TRBV6-1 to TRBJ2-7, with 8 bases that match TRBD2. Germline CDR1 MNHNS, CDR2 SASEGT. This CDR3 has 17 residues. With V trimmed by 0 bases and J by 1 base, 8 bases remained unmatched. Written as DNA, the CDR3 is TGTGCCAGCAGTGAAGCTGCGACTAGCGCGGCTTCCTACGAGCAGTACTTC. Its translation: CASSEAATSAASYEQYF.

The table lists this clone with a count of one. The chain uses TRBV5-4 and TRBJ1-4, with 8 nucleotides matching TRBD1. The CDR3 is 14 amino acids. The germline CDR1 and CDR2 sequences are SGHNT and YYREEE (reference sequence). The J segment lost 9 bases and the V segment lost 3 bases, leaving 7 bases of the junction unmatched. The CDR3 spells CASSSGQGGKKLFF. The CDR3 nucleotides read TGTGCCAGCAGCTCAGGACAGGGAGGTAAAAAACTGTTTTTT.

The J gene is TRBJ2-3, the V gene TRBV3-1 (or the pseudogene TRBV3-2); D perhaps matches TRBD1 (5 bases). The ends were cut back, 1 base at V and 0 bases at J, with 17 bases in the middle. This CDR3 has 18 amino acids. Looked up from germline, CDR1 is LGHDT and CDR2 is YNNKEL (reference sequence). CDR3 residues: CASSQGGFSPFSTDTQYF. The DNA of the CDR3 is TGTGCCAGCAGCCAAGGGGGCTTTTCGCCGTTTAGCACAGATACGCAGTATTTT.

The chain links TRBV3-1 (or the pseudogene TRBV3-2) to TRBJ2-5; no firm D call. CDR1 is LGHDT, CDR2 YNNKEL, per germline (reference sequence). CDR3 length: 11 amino acids. V gave up 6 bases and J gave up 5 bases, with 7 bases separating them. The CDR3 coding sequence is TGTGCCAGCAGGGCCGGGGAGACCCAGTACTTC. It is translated as CASRAGETQYF.

This chain connects TRBV4-1 to TRBJ1-6, with no clear D. Trimming took off 0 bases at V and 5 bases at J, with 8 bases between the two ends. The germline V gene encodes CDR1 MGHRA and CDR2 YSYEKL. The CDR3 covers 15 residues. The DNA for the CDR3 is TGCGCCAGCAGCCAAGACAGGCCCCATAATTCACCCCTCCACTTT. It encodes CASSQDRPHNSPLHF.

The chain has TRBV20-1 and TRBJ1-1; tentative D call: TRBD1 (5 bases). Germline V gives CDR1 DFQATT, CDR2 SNEGSKA (reference sequence). The CDR3 has 10 residues. Trimming left V 6 bases short and J 11 bases short, with 13 bases between. In DNA form, the CDR3 reads TGCAGTGCACGGACACTACGGGCTTTCTTT. Amino acids: CSARTLRAFF.

The chain links TRBV12-5 to TRBJ2-3; 14 bases line up with TRBD2. The length of the CDR3 is 16 residues. V shed 4 bases and J 6 bases; nucleotides not matched to a gene: 6. In germline, CDR1 is LGHNT, CDR2 FRNRAP. The CDR3 protein is CASGSSRLAGGDTQYF. The DNA of the CDR3 is TGTGCTAGTGGTTCCTCTCGACTAGCGGGAGGGGATACGCAGTATTTT.

This clone was counted a few times. The V call is TRBV7-3, the J call TRBJ2-7, with a possible D match to TRBD2 (6 bases). CDR3 size: 16 residues. V lost 5 bases, J lost 0 bases, and 17 bases lay in between. Germline values: CDR1 SGHTA, CDR2 FQGTGA. The CDR3 DNA reads as TGTGCCAGCAGCCCACGGCAGGAGGACTACTCCTACGAGCAGTACTTC. It yields the protein CASSPRQEDYSYEQYF.

The chain employs TRBV9 and TRBJ1-4, with unresolved D. The germline gives CDR1 SGDLS, CDR2 YYNGEE. The CDR3 has 13 amino acids. Trimming cost V 4 bases and J 5 bases, with 9 bases left between them. CDR3 in amino acids: CASSNTVNEKLFF. The DNA for the CDR3 is TGTGCCAGCAGCAATACAGTGAATGAAAAACTGTTTTTT.

The V gene is TRBV7-8, the J gene TRBJ2-7, with D perhaps matching TRBD1 (6 bases). V lost 3 bases to trimming and J lost 1 base, with 13 bases between them. The length of the CDR3 is 15 residues. Germline CDR1 reads SGHVS; CDR2 reads FQNEAQ. CDR3 in DNA: TGTGCCAGCAGCTTTGAAACGGGACATTCCTACGAGCAGTACTTC. It specifies CASSFETGHSYEQYF. The whole variable domain, filled in from reference TRBV7-8 and TRBJ2-7, reads GAGVSQSPRYKVAKRGQDVALRCDPISGHVSLFWYQQALGQGPEFLTYFQNEAQLDKSGLPSDRFFAERPEGSVSTLKIQRTQQEDSAVYLCASSFETGHSYEQYFGPGTRLTVT.

J is TRBJ2-3 and V is TRBV13; D may be TRBD2 (7 bases). The length of the CDR3 is 16 residues. The V and J ends lost 7 bases and 3 bases respectively, with 20 bases between them. Germline loops: CDR1 PRHDT, CDR2 FYEKMQ (reference sequence). The CDR3 protein is CASTKERGGPTDTQYF. CDR3 in DNA: TGTGCCAGCACGAAGGAAAGGGGGGGCCCAACAGATACGCAGTATTTT. Full variable domain (remainder filled in from reference TRBV13 and TRBJ2-3): AAGVIQSPRHLIKEKRETATLKCYPIPRHDTVYWYQQGPGQDPQFLISFYEKMQSDKGSIPDRFSAQQFSDYHSELNMSSLELGDSALYFCASTKERGGPTDTQYFGPGTRLTVL.